One and the same sample provided the 23 T cell receptor beta chains below, sequenced in a study of T-cell memory formation after mild COVID-19. TCRdb used MiXCR to reprocess the 5' RACE reads, holding one entry per CDR3 protein. The sample shows about 29,000 distinct CDR3 sequences, roughly 12% of them seen only once. The sequenced material came from PBMCs or a T cell subset sorted from them (not recorded which). All receptors come from an adult woman who had mild COVID-19 (a few samples of this study predate the infection). Cell type and time point are not known.

This clonotype was counted at least ten times. The chain uses TRBV12-3 or TRBV12-4 and TRBJ2-3; D not resolved. The CDR3 is 16 residues long. Trimming left V 7 bases short and J 4 bases short, with 21 bases between. Here the CDR3 reads CASTDTGHHGADTQYF. The CDR3 coding sequence is TGTGCCAGCACCGATACTGGGCACCATGGGGCAGATACGCAGTATTTT.

This clonotype has at least ten counts. This sequence joins TRBV29-1 and TRBJ2-7; TRBD1 agrees at 7 bases. The CDR3 covers 15 residues. J lost 0 bases, V lost 6 bases, and 11 bases had no gene match. Germline V CDR1 and CDR2: SQVTM, ANQGSEA. The CDR3 bases are TGCAGCGTCGCGGATCCAGGGGGTAGCTCCTACGAGCAGTACTTC. Amino acid sequence: CSVADPGGSSYEQYF.

This clonotype was counted many times. The genes are TRBV27 and TRBJ2-3; D may be TRBD2 (6 bases). CDR3 length: 15 residues. Per germline, CDR1 MNHEY and CDR2 SMNVEV (reference sequence). Trimming pared 6 bases from V and 1 base from J, leaving 14 bases between. The CDR3 loop is CASRSPGLGTDTQYF. In DNA, the CDR3 is TGTGCCAGCAGATCACCGGGACTGGGCACAGATACGCAGTATTTT.

This clonotype was counted at least ten times. This rearrangement joins TRBV6-5 to TRBJ2-7; a possible D gene is TRBD2 (5 bases). V lost 7 bases to trimming and J lost 6 bases, with 16 bases between them. Per germline, CDR1 MNHEY and CDR2 SVGAGI. The CDR3 contains 13 residues. The CDR3 DNA reads TGTGCCAGCACTGCTCGGGGTTTTAGCGAGCAGTACTTC. Protein product: CASTARGFSEQYF.

This clonotype was recorded many times. The V call is TRBV30, the J call TRBJ2-7; D gene ambiguous. This CDR3 spans 15 amino acids. From germline, CDR1 is GTSNPN and CDR2 SVGIG (reference sequence). V lost 0 bases and J 7 bases, leaving 19 bases between the germline ends. CDR3 amino acids: CAWSVSSEGSWEQYF. The CDR3 DNA reads TGTGCCTGGAGTGTAAGTTCGGAAGGGTCGTGGGAGCAGTACTTC.

This clonotype was seen many times. This rearrangement joins TRBV9 to TRBJ2-3; perhaps D is TRBD1 or TRBD2 (6 bases each). V was shortened by 0 bases and J by 1 base, with 12 bases between the two germline ends. CDR1 and CDR2 (germline): SGDLS, YYNGEE. This CDR3 has 16 amino acids. CDR3 residues: CASSVGGAYGTDTQYF. DNA for the CDR3: TGTGCCAGCAGCGTAGGGGGGGCGTACGGCACAGATACGCAGTATTTT.

This clonotype was picked up many times. The chain links TRBV7-9 to TRBJ1-5; D unclear. There are 14 residues in the CDR3. Germline V gene sequence: CDR1 SEHNR, CDR2 FQNEAQ (reference sequence). Trimming left V 2 bases short and J 3 bases short, with 8 bases between. Written as DNA, the CDR3 is TGTGCCAGCAGCTTATTGGGTATCAATCAGCCCCAGCATTTT. Its translation: CASSLLGINQPQHF. Based on the CDR3 plus reference TRBV7-9 and TRBJ1-5, the full variable domain is DTGVSQNPRHKITKRGQNVTFRCDPISEHNRLYWYRQTLGQGPEFLTYFQNEAQLEKSRLLSDRFSAERPKGSFSTLEIQRTEQGDSAMYLCASSLLGINQPQHFGDGTRLSIL.

In this sample, this clonotype turned up many times. An end of the junction differs from the germline gene, which may be a read error. The J gene is TRBJ2-3, the V gene TRBV5-5; D uncertain. This CDR3 has 16 residues. Germline V gene lookup returns CDR1 SGHKS and CDR2 YYEKEE (reference sequence). The CDR3 spells CASSLGNHHSTDTQYF. The CDR3 nucleotides read TGTGCCAGCAGTTTGGGGAACCACCACTCCACAGATACGCAGTATTTT.

This clonotype has ten or more counts. V and J are TRBV7-3 and TRBJ2-2; possibly TRBD2 for D (6 bases). Germline CDR1 is SGHTA and CDR2 is FQGTGA. The germline V and J ends were trimmed by 0 bases and 1 base, with 12 bases remaining between them. The CDR3 runs to 17 residues. CDR3 sequence reads: CASSLTGTEKNTGELFF. Here the CDR3 DNA reads TGTGCCAGCAGCTTAACTGGGACTGAAAAGAACACCGGGGAGCTGTTTTTT.

This clonotype was seen ten or more times. The chain couples TRBV4-1 to TRBJ1-3; 7 nucleotides match TRBD1. Trimming cost V 4 bases and J 0 bases; bases outside gene matches: 3. The germline CDR1 and CDR2 sequences are MGHRA and YSYEKL. This CDR3 contains 15 residues. This CDR3 reads CASSRQGPSGNTIYF. The CDR3 nucleotides read TGCGCCAGCAGCCGACAGGGCCCCTCTGGAAACACCATATATTTT.

The chain combines TRBV18 with TRBJ2-1; TRBD2 matches at 7 bases. V trimming: 6 bases; J trimming: 1 base; junction bases outside the gene matches: 6. The CDR3 spans 15 residues. Germline V gives CDR1 KGHSH, CDR2 LQKENI. The CDR3 is CASSGGGGSYNEQFF. The CDR3 region has the DNA TGTGCCAGCTCCGGTGGCGGGGGATCCTACAATGAGCAGTTCTTC.

This clonotype has ten or more counts. J is TRBJ1-2 and V is TRBV2; possible D gene TRBD1, 5 bases. V lost 0 bases and J 8 bases, leaving 13 bases between the germline ends. The CDR3 covers 14 residues. Per the germline V gene, CDR1 is SNHLY and CDR2 is FYNNEI. Here the CDR3 DNA reads TGTGCCAGCAGTGAAGCGCTTCAGGGACGGGGCTACACCTTC. Translating gives CASSEALQGRGYTF.

This clonotype was observed many times. The V and J genes are TRBV30 and TRBJ1-1; D is undetermined. The CDR3 covers 13 residues. V shed 0 bases and J shed 5 bases, with 10 bases lying between them. Germline assignment: CDR1 GTSNPN and CDR2 SVGIG (reference sequence). The CDR3 DNA reads TGTGCCTGGAGTGTAATTGACGGTACTGAAGCTTTCTTT. Translated: CAWSVIDGTEAFF. The full variable domain, its missing parts supplied by reference TRBV30 and TRBJ1-1, is SQTIHQWPATLVQPVGSPLSLECTVEGTSNPNLYWYRQAAGRGLQLLFYSVGIGQISSEVPQNLSASRPQDRQFILSSKKLLLSDSGFYLCAWSVIDGTEAFFGQGTRLTVV.

Sample share makes this clonotype medium-sized. V is TRBV4-2 and J is TRBJ2-5; 9 bases are shared with TRBD2. Germline lookup yields CDR1 LGHNA and CDR2 YNFKEQ. Germline trimming cut 0 bases from V and 4 bases from J; bases unmatched to any gene: 6. The CDR3 is made up of 16 amino acids. CDR3 coding DNA: TGTGCCAGCAGCCAAGATTCGGCGGGAGGGCCAGAGACCCAGTACTTC. This translates into CASSQDSAGGPETQYF.

This clonotype was recorded at least ten times. The rearrangement links TRBV25-1 to TRBJ1-2; D not certain. From germline, CDR1 is MGHDK and CDR2 SYGVNS. V lost 5 bases to trimming and J lost 7 bases, with 17 bases between them. The CDR3 is made up of 14 amino acids. CDR3 sequence: CASSFPLFVIGYTF. The CDR3 DNA sequence: TGTGCCAGCAGTTTCCCGCTCTTCGTTATTGGCTACACCTTC.

Ten or more counts support this clonotype. This chain joins TRBV7-2 and TRBJ1-2, with D perhaps TRBD1 (5 bases). The V and J ends lost 2 bases and 5 bases respectively, with 9 bases between them. The CDR3 runs 13 residues. Germline V gene sequence: CDR1 SGHTA, CDR2 FQGNSA. The CDR3 region is CASSLMRGYGYTF. The CDR3 coding sequence is TGTGCCAGCAGCTTAATGAGGGGATATGGCTACACCTTC.

Written as DNA, the CDR3 is TGTGCCAGCAGTTACATCCCCGGGGAGGGTGGCTATAATTCACCCCTCCACTTT. Its protein is CASSYIPGEGGYNSPLHF. V is TRBV6-5 and J is TRBJ1-6; no clear D. The CDR3 runs 18 residues. Trimming left V 2 bases short and J 3 bases short, with 17 bases between. CDR1 is MNHEY, CDR2 SVGAGI, per germline.

V is TRBV7-6 and J is TRBJ2-2; perhaps TRBD2 as D (6 bases). This CDR3 contains 14 residues. V was cut by 2 bases and J by 4 bases, with 8 bases left in between. Looked up from germline, CDR1 is SGHVS and CDR2 is FNYEAQ. The CDR3 spells CASSLRGGTGELFF. The DNA of the CDR3 is TGTGCCAGCAGCTTACGGGGAGGCACCGGGGAGCTGTTTTTT.

This clonotype was recorded at least ten times. CDR3 bases: TGTGCCAGCAGTTACCAGGAGCTAAACACTGAAGCTTTCTTT. Amino acid sequence: CASSYQELNTEAFF. V is TRBV6-5 and J is TRBJ1-1; no firm D call. CDR3 length equals 14 residues. V shed 2 bases and J shed 2 bases, with 9 bases lying between them. The germline gives CDR1 MNHEY, CDR2 SVGAGI.

The table lists this clonotype with many counts. The chain couples TRBV11-2 to TRBJ2-1, with D perhaps matching TRBD2 (7 bases). Trimming stripped 4 bases from V and 6 bases from J, with 22 bases between. The length of the CDR3 is 17 residues. CDR1 is SGHAT, CDR2 FQNNGV, per germline. The CDR3 DNA sequence: TGTGCCAGCAGCTCCCGCCCGGGGGGCGGGGGCGGCAATGAGCAGTTCTTC. It is translated as CASSSRPGGGGGNEQFF.

This clonotype has a count of ten or more. The CDR3 DNA sequence: TGTGCCAGCAGGCCAAATGGACAGACCTACGAGCAGTACTTC. Translation gives CASRPNGQTYEQYF. V gene TRBV7-9 combines with J gene TRBJ2-7; D is possibly TRBD1 (6 bases). The CDR3 has 14 residues. The germline gives CDR1 SEHNR, CDR2 FQNEAQ (reference sequence). V was trimmed by 6 bases and J by 2 bases, leaving 14 bases between them.

This clonotype was seen many times. The J gene is TRBJ2-5, the V gene TRBV12-5, with D possibly TRBD2 on 6 matching bases. The germline CDR1 and CDR2 sequences are LGHNT and FRNRAP. The CDR3 length is 14 residues. V was shortened by 7 bases and J by 5 bases, with 17 bases between the two germline ends. CDR3: CASALWEVWETQYF. CDR3 DNA sequence: TGTGCTAGTGCGCTCTGGGAGGTATGGGAGACCCAGTACTTC.

This clonotype appeared many times. This sequence joins TRBV5-1 and TRBJ2-5; 10 positions match TRBD1. The CDR3 runs 16 residues. Per the germline V gene, CDR1 is SGHRS and CDR2 is YFSETQ. The V and J ends lost 1 base and 8 bases, in that order; junction bases with no gene match: 11. CDR3 sequence (DNA): TGCGCCAGCAGCTTGAATTGGCGACAGGGGGCAGGTACCCAGTACTTC. Protein sequence: CASSLNWRQGAGTQYF.